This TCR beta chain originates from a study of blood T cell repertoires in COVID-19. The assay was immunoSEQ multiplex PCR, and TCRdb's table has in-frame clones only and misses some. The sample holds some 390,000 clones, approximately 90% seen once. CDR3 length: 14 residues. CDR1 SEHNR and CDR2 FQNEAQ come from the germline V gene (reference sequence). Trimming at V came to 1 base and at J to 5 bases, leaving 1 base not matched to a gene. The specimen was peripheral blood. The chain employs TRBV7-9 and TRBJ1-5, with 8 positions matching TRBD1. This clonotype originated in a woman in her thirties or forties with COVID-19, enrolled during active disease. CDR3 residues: CASSLEDRDQPQHF. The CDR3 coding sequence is TGTGCCAGCAGCTTAGAGGACAGGGATCAGCCCCAGCATTTT.